A selection of T cell receptor beta chains follows, all from one sample in a study of shared clonotypes between healthy human individuals. Assay used: immunoSEQ multiplex PCR; TCRdb lists only in-frame clones, some missing. Among around 480,000 clones listed, roughly 85% were seen once. Material for sequencing was PBMCs. These receptor sequences come from a middle-aged woman in good health. Some clones in this sample may be carry-over from other donors' samples. CDR3s include the opening cysteine and the closing phenylalanine or tryptophan. The D gene is left open where the match is weak. Expanded clones are given a class, and other clones once, few, many or no size at all.

TRBJ1-1 14 TRBV7-2 - - TGTGCCAGCAGCTTGGTTCAGGGGACGACTGAAGCTTTCTTT CASSLVQGTTEAFF
TRBJ2-5 15 TRBV5-1 TRBD1 - TGCGCCAGCAGCCTGGCCGGGACAGGGGGCGAGACCCAGTACTTC CASSLAGTGGETQYF
TRBJ2-7 15 TRBV21-1 - - TGTGCCAGCAGCAAAGGGGTGGGCAGGGGCTACGAGCAGTACTTC CASSKGVGRGYEQYF
TRBJ1-2 13 TRBV19 TRBD1 - TGTGCCAGCAACCTCAGGACAGGGGATGGCTACACCTTC CASNLRTGDGYTF
TRBJ2-1 17 TRBV9 TRBD2 - TGTGCCAGCAGCGCTTTCTCATTAGCGGGAGGCTACAATGAGCAGTTCTTC CASSAFSLAGGYNEQFF
TRBJ2-7 18 TRBV28 TRBD2 - TGTGCCAGCAGTTCACCGACTAGCGGGACAAGGAGCTCCTACGAGCAGTACTTC CASSSPTSGTRSSYEQYF
TRBJ2-1 16 TRBV25-1 TRBD2 - TGTGCCAGCAGTGAGCCTAGCGGGAGCTCCTACAATGAGCAGTTCTTC CASSEPSGSSYNEQFF
TRBJ2-7 14 TRBV18 TRBD2 - TGTGCCAGCTCACCAAGCGGGAGGGCTGGGGAGCAGTACTTC CASSPSGRAGEQYF
TRBJ2-3 19 TRBV10-1 TRBD2 once TGCGCCAGCAGTCCCTTCCGTAGCGGGCGGACACTTAGCACAGATACGCAGTATTTT CASSPFRSGRTLSTDTQYF
TRBJ2-7 14 TRBV6-5 - - TGTGCCAGCGGATCCATTCGGAGATCGTACGAGCAGTACTTC CASGSIRRSYEQYF
TRBJ2-7 15 TRBV6-6 TRBD2 - TGTGCCAGCAGTCTTACTAGCGGGAGTTCGTGGGAGCAGTACTTC CASSLTSGSSWEQYF
TRBJ2-3 12 TRBV10-1 - - TGCGCCAGCAGTGAGTCGTGGAGTACGCAGTATTTT CASSESWSTQYF
TRBJ2-1 13 TRBV5-6 - - TGTGCCAGCAGCTTGGAGGCAGTCCGGGAGCAGTTCTTC CASSLEAVREQFF
TRBJ2-5 19 TRBV6-1 TRBD2 - TGTGCCAGCAGTGAGCGAGGGACTAGCGGGAGGGCCAGGAGTGAGACCCAGTACTTC CASSERGTSGRARSETQYF
TRBJ2-3 14 TRBV28 - - TGTGCCAGCAGTCCTGGGCCGGGCACAGATACGCAGTATTTT CASSPGPGTDTQYF
TRBJ2-6 15 TRBV19 TRBD1 - TGTGCCAGTACAGGGGGAAACTCTGGGGCCAACGTCCTGACTTTC CASTGGNSGANVLTF
TRBJ1-4 14 TRBV7-9 - few TGTGCCAGCAGCTTTAGCCCCAGAAGGGAAAAACTGTTTTTT CASSFSPRREKLFF
TRBJ2-5 13 TRBV5-1 - - TGCGCCAGCAGCTTGGGGACCGACGAGACCCAGTACTTC CASSLGTDETQYF
TRBJ1-1 16 TRBV5-1 - - TGCGCCAGCAGCGAACAGGGTCCCAATGTGAACACTGAAGCTTTCTTT CASSEQGPNVNTEAFF
TRBJ2-1 14 TRBV7-6 - - TGTGCCAGCAGCTTAACTAGGTCCTACAATGAGCAGTTCTTC CASSLTRSYNEQFF
TRBJ2-3 16 TRBV28 TRBD1 - TGTGCCAGCAGTTTAAGGGGACAGTTTAGCACAGATACGCAGTATTTT CASSLRGQFSTDTQYF
TRBJ2-7 13 TRBV2 - - TGTGCCAGCAGCGCCTTTGTGACCTACGAGCAGTACTTC CASSAFVTYEQYF
TRBJ2-7 15 TRBV28 - - TGTGCCAGCACCGACGTGGCGGCAGATGCGGCCGAGCAGTACTTC CASTDVAADAAEQYF
TRBJ2-3 13 TRBV11-2 - - TGTGCCAGCAGCTCGGGACTCTTCGATACGCAGTATTTT CASSSGLFDTQYF
TRBJ1-1 12 TRBV6-1 - - TGTGCCAGCACAAGGGGGAACACTGAAGCTTTCTTT CASTRGNTEAFF